A single sample gave rise to the 21 T cell receptor beta chains below, sequenced in a study of T-cell memory formation after mild COVID-19 (dated by TCRdb to 2020 to 2023). The protocol used for the library was 5' RACE. Sequenced using an Illumina NovaSeq 6000. Using fastp trimming at Q25 and MiXCR clonotype assembly, TCRdb reanalyzed the public sequencing data and kept in-frame beta chains. Identical CDR3 proteins give one entry, which carries the most common genes and DNA. The sample table holds 150,000 to 200,000 distinct CDR3 sequences, of which around 10% were seen once. The ten most abundant clones make up about 3.5% of the sample. Sequencing was done on a sample of PBMCs or a T cell subset sorted from them (not recorded which). These receptors originate from a man younger than 30 who had mild COVID-19 (a few samples of this study predate the infection). The sample titles of this study are shuffled in the database, so cell type and time point are left out; the donor was told from shared clones.

This clonotype was found many times. This rearrangement joins TRBV7-9 to TRBJ1-1; D may be TRBD1 (5 bases). The CDR3 sequence is 14 residues long. The V end lost 1 base, the J end lost 2 bases, and 8 bases lay between the germline ends. Germline CDR1 SEHNR, CDR2 FQNEAQ (reference sequence). In DNA form, the CDR3 reads TGTGCCAGCAGCTTAGGGACACCAAACACTGAAGCTTTCTTT. Translation gives CASSLGTPNTEAFF.

The chain combines TRBV6-6 with TRBJ1-2; weak D call: TRBD1 (5 bases). Germline-derived CDR1 and CDR2 are MNHNY and SVGAGI (reference sequence). CDR3 length: 14 amino acids. The ends were cut back, 6 bases at V and 3 bases at J, with 14 bases in the middle. The CDR3 coding sequence is TGTGCCAGCAGCGACCTGCAGGGCTACTATGGCTACACCTTC. Its protein is CASSDLQGYYGYTF.

The rearrangement uses TRBV7-2 and TRBJ1-5; D not certain. The CDR3 contains 13 residues. Germline V gene sequence: CDR1 SGHTA, CDR2 FQGNSA. Trimming took off 6 bases at V and 3 bases at J, with 9 bases between the two ends. CDR3 DNA sequence: TGTGCCAGCAGATTTGGAGCCAATCAGCCCCAGCATTTT. This encodes CASRFGANQPQHF.

This clonotype was recorded at least ten times. V is TRBV18 and J is TRBJ2-6; tentatively, D is TRBD1 or TRBD2 (5 bases each). Germline values: CDR1 KGHSH, CDR2 LQKENI. V lost 6 bases to trimming and J lost 4 bases, with 16 bases between them. This CDR3 is built from 16 residues. This CDR3 is CASSPTFGAGANVLTF. The CDR3 region has the DNA TGTGCCAGCTCCCCCACATTCGGGGCCGGGGCCAACGTCCTGACTTTC.

This chain links TRBV7-3 with TRBJ2-3; D gene unclear. CDR3 length equals 15 residues. V was pared by 4 bases and J by 4 bases, with 15 bases between. CDR1 and CDR2 (germline): SGHTA, FQGTGA. The CDR3 DNA reads as TGTGCCAGCAGCTCGGGCCGACGGGCTCCAGATACGCAGTATTTT. It codes for CASSSGRRAPDTQYF.

The chain carries TRBV5-1 and TRBJ2-1, with D unclear. The V end lost 4 bases, the J end lost 6 bases, and 14 bases lay between the germline ends. The CDR3 is 14 residues long. Germline V gene data show CDR1 as SGHRS and CDR2 as YFSETQ. CDR3 region: CASSVQARINEQFF. In DNA, the CDR3 is TGCGCCAGCAGCGTCCAAGCCAGGATCAATGAGCAGTTCTTC.

The chain couples TRBV9 to TRBJ2-3; 12 bases line up with TRBD2. Germline CDR1 is SGDLS and CDR2 is YYNGEE. The CDR3 loop spans 19 amino acids. The V segment lost 3 bases and the J segment 0 bases; nucleotides outside the gene matches: 11. The CDR3, as DNA: TGTGCCAGCAGCGCAACGGGACTAGCGGGCTCCACTAGCACAGATACGCAGTATTTT. Residues: CASSATGLAGSTSTDTQYF. Combining the CDR3 with reference TRBV9 and TRBJ2-3 gives the whole variable domain DSGVTQTPKHLITATGQRVTLRCSPRSGDLSVYWYQQSLDQGLQFLIQYYNGEERAKGNILERFSAQQFPDLHSELNLSSLELGDSALYFCASSATGLAGSTSTDTQYFGPGTRLTVL.

V and J are TRBV7-3 and TRBJ1-2; 7 bases are shared with TRBD1. Germline CDR1 and CDR2: SGHTA and FQGTGA. The CDR3 covers 16 residues. V lost 2 bases to trimming and J lost 4 bases; unmatched junction nucleotides: 10. CDR3 in DNA: TGTGCCAGCAGCTTAGAAGGAGGGGGCGCTCGCTATGGCTACACCTTC. Encoded protein: CASSLEGGGARYGYTF.

In this sample, this clonotype turned up a few times. The CDR3 reads CASSPLAGGDNEQFF. The DNA of the CDR3 is TGCGCCAGCAGCCCCCTGGCGGGGGGAGATAATGAGCAGTTCTTC. The chain recombines TRBV5-1 with TRBJ2-1, with 8 nucleotides matching TRBD2. CDR1 is SGHRS, CDR2 YFSETQ, per germline. Trimming cost V 4 bases and J 7 bases; bases outside gene matches: 10. The CDR3 has 15 residues.

CDR3 nucleotides: TGCAGCGTGGAGACGACAGATAAGAACACTGAAGCTTTCTTT. Protein: CSVETTDKNTEAFF. The chain employs TRBV29-1 and TRBJ1-1, with a tentative D call TRBD1 (5 bases). The CDR3 has 14 residues. V was pared by 6 bases and J by 1 base, with 15 bases between. Germline-derived CDR1 and CDR2 are SQVTM and ANQGSEA.

V is TRBV30 and J is TRBJ2-7, with 7 nucleotides matching TRBD1. CDR1 and CDR2 from the germline V gene are GTSNPN and SVGIG (reference sequence). V lost 2 bases to trimming and J lost 6 bases; unmatched junction nucleotides: 7. The CDR3 is 13 residues long. Written as DNA, the CDR3 is TGTGCCTGGAGTCGGACAGGCCCCGGCGAGCAGTACTTC. Amino acids: CAWSRTGPGEQYF.

A few counts support this clonotype. The rearrangement uses TRBV7-3 and TRBJ2-2, with 9 bases that match TRBD2. The germline V gene encodes CDR1 SGHTA and CDR2 FQGTGA. J lost 1 base, V lost 2 bases, and 5 bases had no gene match. CDR3 length: 17 residues. The CDR3 is CASSLLSTSGNTGELFF. The CDR3 DNA reads as TGTGCCAGCAGCTTACTTTCGACTAGCGGGAACACCGGGGAGCTGTTTTTT.

This clonotype was counted a few times. The chain links TRBV14 to TRBJ1-3, with D unresolved. The germline V gene has CDR1 SGHDN and CDR2 FVKESK. Trimming shortened V by 4 bases and J by 4 bases, and 8 bases separated the two germline ends. This CDR3 spans 13 amino acids. CDR3 DNA sequence: TGTGCCAGCAGCCCCGGGTTGGGAAACACCATATATTTT. The encoded protein is CASSPGLGNTIYF. Together with reference TRBV14 and TRBJ1-3, the CDR3 gives the full variable domain: EAGVTQFPSHSVIEKGQTVTLRCDPISGHDNLYWYRRVMGKEIKFLLHFVKESKQDESGMPNNRFLAERTGGTYSTLKVQPAELEDSGVYFCASSPGLGNTIYFGEGSWLTVV.

In its sample, this clonotype was seen a few times. This chain uses TRBV20-1 with TRBJ2-6; 8 bases fit TRBD1. The junction had 8 bases not matched to a gene; V was cut back by 5 bases and J by 2 bases. The CDR3 extends over 16 amino acids. Germline values: CDR1 DFQATT, CDR2 SNEGSKA (reference sequence). CDR3 in amino acids: CSAVQGARTGANVLTF. CDR3 DNA sequence: TGCAGTGCTGTTCAGGGGGCGCGGACTGGGGCCAACGTCCTGACTTTC.

The chain has TRBV9 and TRBJ1-2, with D tentatively TRBD1 (5 bases). In germline, CDR1 is SGDLS, CDR2 YYNGEE. This CDR3 has 13 residues. Trimming removed 0 bases from V and 4 bases from J, with 7 bases in between. DNA of the CDR3: TGTGCCAGCAGCGTAGCAGGGACCTATGGCTACACCTTC. Translation gives CASSVAGTYGYTF. Complete variable domain (other parts from reference TRBV9 and TRBJ1-2): DSGVTQTPKHLITATGQRVTLRCSPRSGDLSVYWYQQSLDQGLQFLIQYYNGEERAKGNILERFSAQQFPDLHSELNLSSLELGDSALYFCASSVAGTYGYTFGSGTRLTVV.

V is TRBV24-1 and J is TRBJ2-5, with TRBD2 matching 9 bases. Germline lookup yields CDR1 KGHDR and CDR2 SFDVKD. V lost 5 bases to trimming and J lost 5 bases; unmatched junction nucleotides: 5. The CDR3 is 14 residues long. The CDR3 reads CATSVSGGSETQYF. CDR3 DNA sequence: TGTGCCACCAGTGTCAGCGGGGGGTCGGAGACCCAGTACTTC.

This clonotype has just a few counts. V gene TRBV6-1 combines with J gene TRBJ1-1; no definite D call. Germline CDR1 and CDR2: MNHNS and SASEGT. V was trimmed by 11 bases and J by 0 bases, leaving 13 bases between them. The CDR3 has 13 residues. The CDR3 DNA is TGTGCCGCGACCCGCTCACTGAACACTGAAGCTTTCTTT. It yields the protein CAATRSLNTEAFF.

This clonotype showed up just a few times. The rearrangement joins TRBV3-1 to TRBJ2-5, with a possible D match to TRBD1 (6 bases). Germline V gene sequence: CDR1 LGHDT, CDR2 YNNKEL (reference sequence). Trimming stripped 8 bases from V and 4 bases from J, with 14 bases between. The CDR3 length is 13 residues. CDR3 DNA: TGTGCCAGCGGTATACAGGGTGGAGAGACCCAGTACTTC. This sequence encodes CASGIQGGETQYF.

This clonotype has at least ten counts. This chain uses TRBV4-1 with TRBJ2-5; 10 bases map to TRBD2. The CDR3 length is 16 residues. V was clipped by 3 bases and J by 5 bases; unmatched bases: 9. Per the germline V gene, CDR1 is MGHRA and CDR2 is YSYEKL. This chain's CDR3 is CASSHLAGGGVETQYF. In DNA form, the CDR3 reads TGCGCCAGCAGCCACTTAGCGGGGGGCGGCGTGGAGACCCAGTACTTC.

J is TRBJ1-4 and V is TRBV12-3 or TRBV12-4; 9 nucleotides align to TRBD1. Trimming removed 3 bases from V and 8 bases from J; junction bases left unmatched: 13. CDR3 size: 17 residues. The CDR3 spells CASSFSFRGTGYEKLFF. The CDR3 DNA sequence: TGTGCCAGCAGTTTCTCGTTTCGGGGGACAGGGTACGAAAAACTGTTTTTT.

This clonotype turned up a few times. The chain recombines TRBV20-1 with TRBJ1-4; D is perhaps TRBD1 (6 bases). Germline loops: CDR1 DFQATT, CDR2 SNEGSKA (reference sequence). V was cut by 6 bases and J by 4 bases, with 12 bases left in between. CDR3 size: 13 residues. This CDR3 is CSAPDRLNEKLFF. In nucleotides, the CDR3 is TGCAGTGCGCCGGACAGACTTAATGAAAAACTGTTTTTT.